This T cell receptor beta chain was observed in a study of T-cell memory formation after mild COVID-19. The V end lost 5 bases, the J end lost 5 bases, and 12 bases lay between the germline ends. CDR3 length equals 14 residues. Germline assignment: CDR1 MNHEY and CDR2 SMNVEV (reference sequence). As for this clonotype: Its antigen is currently unknown.

Points from the study as a whole: What remained unconfirmed was the SARS-CoV-2 specificity of second-wave clones peaking on day 37.

TCRdb reanalysed the 5' RACE reads using MiXCR and keeps one entry per CDR3 protein. The sample lists 400,000 to 500,000 distinct CDR3 sequences, 20% seen once, with 7.5% to 9.5% in the top ten. What was sequenced was PBMCs or a T cell subset sorted from them (not recorded which). The clonotype originates from an adult woman who had mild COVID-19 (a few samples of this study predate the infection). Cell type and time point are not known. V and J are TRBV27 and TRBJ2-2; TRBD1 might be the D (6 bases). In DNA form, the CDR3 reads TGTGCCAGCAGTCGCCAGGGGAGTACCGGGGAGCTGTTTTTT. Protein sequence: CASSRQGSTGELFF.